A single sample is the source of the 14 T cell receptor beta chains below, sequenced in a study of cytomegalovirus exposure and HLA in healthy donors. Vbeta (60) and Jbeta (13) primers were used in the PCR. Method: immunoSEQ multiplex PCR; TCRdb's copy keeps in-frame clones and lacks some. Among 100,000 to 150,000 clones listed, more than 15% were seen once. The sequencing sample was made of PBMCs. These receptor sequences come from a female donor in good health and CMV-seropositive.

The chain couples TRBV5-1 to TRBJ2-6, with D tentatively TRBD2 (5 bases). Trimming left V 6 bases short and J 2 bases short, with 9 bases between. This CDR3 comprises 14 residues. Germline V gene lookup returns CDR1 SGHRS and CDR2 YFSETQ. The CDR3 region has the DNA TGCGCCAGCATGTTCGGGACTGGGGCCAACGTCCTGACTTTC. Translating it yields CASMFGTGANVLTF.

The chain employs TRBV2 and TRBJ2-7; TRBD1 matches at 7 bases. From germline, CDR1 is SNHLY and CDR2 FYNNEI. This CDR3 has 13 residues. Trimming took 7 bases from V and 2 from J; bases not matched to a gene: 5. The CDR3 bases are TGTGCCAGCACCCTACAGGGGCCCTACGAGCAGTACTTC. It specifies CASTLQGPYEQYF.

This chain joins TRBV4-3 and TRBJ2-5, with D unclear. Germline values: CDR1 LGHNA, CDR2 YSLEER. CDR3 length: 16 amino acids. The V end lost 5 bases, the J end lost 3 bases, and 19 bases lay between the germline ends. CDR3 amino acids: CASSLSWAGVKETQYF. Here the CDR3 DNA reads TGCGCCAGCAGCTTAAGTTGGGCAGGTGTAAAAGAGACCCAGTACTTC.

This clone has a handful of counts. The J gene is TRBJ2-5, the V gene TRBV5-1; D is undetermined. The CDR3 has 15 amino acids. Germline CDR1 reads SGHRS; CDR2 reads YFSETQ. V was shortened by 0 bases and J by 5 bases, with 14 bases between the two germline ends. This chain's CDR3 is CASSLGHSNRETQYF. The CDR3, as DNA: TGCGCCAGCAGCTTGGGACACTCTAATCGGGAGACCCAGTACTTC.

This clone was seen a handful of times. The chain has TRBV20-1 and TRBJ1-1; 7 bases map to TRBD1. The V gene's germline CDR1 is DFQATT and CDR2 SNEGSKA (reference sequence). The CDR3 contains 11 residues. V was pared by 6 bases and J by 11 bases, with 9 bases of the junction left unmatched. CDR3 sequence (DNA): TGCAGTGCCCACTATACAGGGGCGGCTTTCTTT. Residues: CSAHYTGAAFF.

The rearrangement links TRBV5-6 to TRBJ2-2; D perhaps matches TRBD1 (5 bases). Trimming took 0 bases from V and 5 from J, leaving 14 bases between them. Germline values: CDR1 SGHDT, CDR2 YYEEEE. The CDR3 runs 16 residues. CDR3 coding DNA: TGTGCCAGCAGCTTGGTCGAGACAGCAGAGACCGGGGAGCTGTTTTTT. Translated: CASSLVETAETGELFF.

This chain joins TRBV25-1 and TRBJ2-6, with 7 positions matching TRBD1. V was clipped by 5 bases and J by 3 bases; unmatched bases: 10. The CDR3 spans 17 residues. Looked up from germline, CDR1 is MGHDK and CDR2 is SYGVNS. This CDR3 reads CASSPPSQGFGANVLTF. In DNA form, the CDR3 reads TGTGCCAGCAGTCCCCCTTCACAGGGGTTTGGGGCCAACGTCCTGACTTTC. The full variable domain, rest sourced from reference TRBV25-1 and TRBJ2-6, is EADIYQTPRYLVIGTGKKITLECSQTMGHDKMYWYQQDPGMELHLIHYSYGVNSTEKGDLSSESTVSRIRTEHFPLTLESARPSHTSQYLCASSPPSQGFGANVLTFGAGSRLTVL.

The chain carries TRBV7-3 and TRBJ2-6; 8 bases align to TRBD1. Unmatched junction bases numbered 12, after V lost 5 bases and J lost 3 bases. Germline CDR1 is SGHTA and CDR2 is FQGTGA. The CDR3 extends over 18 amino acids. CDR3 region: CASSGWTGPRLGANVLTF. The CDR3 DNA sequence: TGTGCCAGCAGCGGCTGGACAGGGCCGCGTCTTGGGGCCAACGTCCTGACTTTC.

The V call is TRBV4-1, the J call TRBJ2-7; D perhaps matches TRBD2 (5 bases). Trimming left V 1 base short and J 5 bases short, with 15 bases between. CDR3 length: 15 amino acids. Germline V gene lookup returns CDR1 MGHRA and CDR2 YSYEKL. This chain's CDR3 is CASSQGRGYVDEQYF. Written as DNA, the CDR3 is TGCGCCAGCAGCCAAGGCCGGGGTTACGTGGACGAGCAGTACTTC.

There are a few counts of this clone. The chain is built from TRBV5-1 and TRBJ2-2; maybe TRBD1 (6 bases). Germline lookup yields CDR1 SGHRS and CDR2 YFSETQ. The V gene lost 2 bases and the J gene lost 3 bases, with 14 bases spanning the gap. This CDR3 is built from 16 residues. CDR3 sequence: CASSLRQDSYTGELFF. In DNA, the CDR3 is TGCGCCAGCAGCTTAAGACAGGATAGCTACACCGGGGAGCTGTTTTTT. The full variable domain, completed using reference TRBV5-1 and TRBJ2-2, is KAGVTQTPRYLIKTRGQQVTLSCSPISGHRSVSWYQQTPGQGLQFLFEYFSETQRNKGNFPGRFSGRQFSNSRSEMNVSTLELGDSALYLCASSLRQDSYTGELFFGEGSRLTVL.

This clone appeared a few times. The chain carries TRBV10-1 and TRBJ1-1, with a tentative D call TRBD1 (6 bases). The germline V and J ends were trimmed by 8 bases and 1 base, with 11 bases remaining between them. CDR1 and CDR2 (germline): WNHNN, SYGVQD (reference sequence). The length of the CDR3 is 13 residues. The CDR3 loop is CASSGTTNTEAFF. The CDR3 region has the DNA TGCGCCAGCTCCGGGACAACGAACACTGAAGCTTTCTTT.

In DNA form, the CDR3 reads TGTGCCAGCAGGGACAGGGCCTATGGCTACACCTTC. Translated: CASRDRAYGYTF. The rearrangement uses TRBV2 and TRBJ1-2, with 8 bases lining up with TRBD1. Germline V gene sequence: CDR1 SNHLY, CDR2 FYNNEI. This CDR3 contains 12 residues. Germline trimming cut 6 bases from V and 4 bases from J; bases unmatched to any gene: 1.

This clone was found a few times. The CDR3 DNA sequence: TGCAGCGTTGGACAGGGGGAGGGCTACGAGCAGTACTTC. Translation gives CSVGQGEGYEQYF. The gene calls are TRBV29-1 and TRBJ2-7; 9 positions match TRBD1. The CDR3 runs to 13 residues. The germline V gene encodes CDR1 SQVTM and CDR2 ANQGSEA. With 4 bases clipped from V and 3 bases from J, the junction kept 4 bases outside the gene matches.

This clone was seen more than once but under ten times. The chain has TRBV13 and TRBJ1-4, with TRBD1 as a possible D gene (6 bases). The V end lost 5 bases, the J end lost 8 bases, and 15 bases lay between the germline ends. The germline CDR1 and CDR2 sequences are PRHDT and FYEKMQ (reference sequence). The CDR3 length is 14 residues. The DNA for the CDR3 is TGTGCCAGCAGCCAAGGGGGGGTTGACGAAAAACTGTTTTTT. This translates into CASSQGGVDEKLFF.